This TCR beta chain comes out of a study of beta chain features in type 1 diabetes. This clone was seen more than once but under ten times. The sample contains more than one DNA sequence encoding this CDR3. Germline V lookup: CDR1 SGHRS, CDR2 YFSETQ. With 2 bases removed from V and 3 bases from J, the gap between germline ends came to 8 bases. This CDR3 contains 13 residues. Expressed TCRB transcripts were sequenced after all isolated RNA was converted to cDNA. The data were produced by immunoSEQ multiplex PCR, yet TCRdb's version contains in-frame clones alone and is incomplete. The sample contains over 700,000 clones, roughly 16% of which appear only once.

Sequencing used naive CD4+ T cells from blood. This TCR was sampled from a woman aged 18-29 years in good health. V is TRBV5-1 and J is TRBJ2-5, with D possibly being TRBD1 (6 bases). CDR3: CASSFRGEETQYF. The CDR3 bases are TGCGCCAGCAGCTTCAGGGGCGAAGAGACCCAGTACTTC.